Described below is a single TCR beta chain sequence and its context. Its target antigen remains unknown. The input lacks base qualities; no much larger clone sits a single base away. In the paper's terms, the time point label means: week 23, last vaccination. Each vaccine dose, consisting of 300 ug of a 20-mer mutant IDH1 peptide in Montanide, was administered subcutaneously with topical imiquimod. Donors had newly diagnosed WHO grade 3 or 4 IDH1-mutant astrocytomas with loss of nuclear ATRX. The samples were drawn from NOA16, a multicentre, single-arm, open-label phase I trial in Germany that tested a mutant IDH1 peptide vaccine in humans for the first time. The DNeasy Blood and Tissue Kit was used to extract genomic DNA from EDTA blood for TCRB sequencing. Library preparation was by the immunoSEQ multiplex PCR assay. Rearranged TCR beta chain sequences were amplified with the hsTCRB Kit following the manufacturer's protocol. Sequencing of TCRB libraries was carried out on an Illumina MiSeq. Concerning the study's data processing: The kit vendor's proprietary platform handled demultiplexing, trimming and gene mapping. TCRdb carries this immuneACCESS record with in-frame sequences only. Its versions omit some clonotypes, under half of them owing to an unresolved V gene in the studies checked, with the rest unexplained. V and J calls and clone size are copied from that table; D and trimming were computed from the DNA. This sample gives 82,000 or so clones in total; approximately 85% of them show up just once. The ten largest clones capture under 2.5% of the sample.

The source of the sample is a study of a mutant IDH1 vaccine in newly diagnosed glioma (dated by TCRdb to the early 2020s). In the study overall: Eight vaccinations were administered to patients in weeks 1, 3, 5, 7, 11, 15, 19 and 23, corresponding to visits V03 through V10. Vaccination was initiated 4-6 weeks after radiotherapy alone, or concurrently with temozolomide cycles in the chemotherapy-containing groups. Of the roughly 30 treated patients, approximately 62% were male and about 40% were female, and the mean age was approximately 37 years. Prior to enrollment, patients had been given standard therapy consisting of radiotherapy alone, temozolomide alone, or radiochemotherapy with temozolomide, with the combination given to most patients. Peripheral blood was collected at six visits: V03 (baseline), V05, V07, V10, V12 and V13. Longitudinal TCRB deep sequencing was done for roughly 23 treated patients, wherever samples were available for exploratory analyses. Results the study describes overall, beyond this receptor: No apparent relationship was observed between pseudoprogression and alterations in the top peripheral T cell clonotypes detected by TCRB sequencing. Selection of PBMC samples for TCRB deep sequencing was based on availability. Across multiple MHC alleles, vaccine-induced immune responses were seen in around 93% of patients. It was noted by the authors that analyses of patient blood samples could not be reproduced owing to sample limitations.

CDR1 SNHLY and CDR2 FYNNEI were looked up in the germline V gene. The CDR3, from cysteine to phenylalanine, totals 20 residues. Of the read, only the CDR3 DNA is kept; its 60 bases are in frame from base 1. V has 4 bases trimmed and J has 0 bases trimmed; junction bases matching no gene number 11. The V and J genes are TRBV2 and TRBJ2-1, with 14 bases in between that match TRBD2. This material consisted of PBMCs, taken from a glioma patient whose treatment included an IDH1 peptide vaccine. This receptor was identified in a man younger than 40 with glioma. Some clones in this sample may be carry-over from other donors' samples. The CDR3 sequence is CASSGGRGLAGGRSYNEQFF. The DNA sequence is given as TGTGCCAGCAGTGGGGGACGAGGACTAGCGGGGGGACGCTCCTACAATGAGCAGTTCTTC. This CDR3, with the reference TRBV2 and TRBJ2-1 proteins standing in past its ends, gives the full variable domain EPEVTQTPSHQVTQMGQEVILRCVPISNHLYFYWYRQILGQKVEFLVSFYNNEISEKSEIFDDQFSVERPDGSNFTLKIRSTKLEDSAMYFCASSGGRGLAGGRSYNEQFFGPGTRLTVL.